This T cell receptor beta chain stems from a study of sequential checkpoint blockade in melanoma. Whole-study context: Arm A got nivolumab then ipilimumab; arm B the reverse, 1:1. Each arm's sequence ended with maintenance nivolumab.

Profiled with immunoSEQ multiplex PCR; TCRdb holds only in-frame clones, not every one. The table includes roughly 9,800 clones, 60% to 85% detected once. Treatment given: randomized to nivolumab then ipilimumab (arm A) or the reverse (arm B). DNA-damaging chemotherapy had not been given to any patient beforehand. A note on this clone: Other DNA sequences in the same sample also yield this CDR3.

The CDR3 contains 12 residues. The V end was cut by 0 bases, the J end by 9 bases, with 6 bases between. CDR1 and CDR2 (germline): MGHRA, YSYEKL. This clonotype originated in a human donor with melanoma. Sequencing used CD8+ T cells sorted from blood (inferred from file names), obtained from a patient given nivolumab and ipilimumab in sequence. The J gene is TRBJ1-5, the V gene TRBV4-1; D ambiguous. The CDR3 sequence: CASSQEAGPQHF. The CDR3 nucleotides read TGCGCCAGCAGCCAAGAGGCTGGGCCCCAGCATTTT.